This TCR beta chain was identified in a study of cytomegalovirus exposure and HLA in healthy donors. Study overall: An early release of data contained some 80 million unique TCRs, which came from HLA-typed donors.

CDR1 is SEHNR, CDR2 FQNEAQ, per germline (reference sequence). The V gene end was trimmed by 11 bases and the J gene end by 7 bases; junction bases not matched to a gene: 3. The CDR3 sequence is 12 residues long. Overall study results and limits: Researchers counted 164 TCR beta chains as cytomegalovirus-associated. Apparent HLA restriction characterized most CMV-associated TCR beta chains in a later analysis. The dataset shows that most TCR sequences were rare, while some public TCRs occurred in many donors.

Points on this clone: Its antigen is not known.

The PCR was carried out with 60 Vbeta primers and 13 Jbeta primers. TCRdb's copy holds only in-frame clones and misses some; the assay was immunoSEQ multiplex PCR. The sample shows 150,000 or so clones, 73% of them seen only once. The sequencing sample was made of PBMCs. The rearrangement links TRBV7-9 to TRBJ1-4; TRBD1 aligns across 11 bases. The receptor's source is a young woman in good health and CMV-seronegative. The CDR3 is CARDRGIEKLFF. CDR3 bases: TGTGCCCGGGACAGGGGGATTGAAAAACTGTTTTTT. Together with reference TRBV7-9 and TRBJ1-4, the CDR3 gives the full variable domain: DTGVSQNPRHKITKRGQNVTFRCDPISEHNRLYWYRQTLGQGPEFLTYFQNEAQLEKSRLLSDRFSAERPKGSFSTLEIQRTEQGDSAMYLCARDRGIEKLFFGSGTQLSVL.